Following are 5 T cell receptor beta chains from one sample sequenced in a study of T-cell reconstitution after alpha-beta-depleted transplantation in children. Unique molecular identifiers were used in preparing the TCRbeta library. TCRdb re-analysed the PCR reads in MiXCR, keeping a single row per CDR3 protein. Of hundreds of thousands of distinct CDR3 sequences listed, about an eighth are singletons. The sequencing here drew on PBMCs, mostly from graft donor cells, taken 360 days after TCRalphabeta/CD19-depleted stem cell transplant. These receptors were taken from a male patient aged 10 to 17 who had a stem cell transplant for acute myeloid leukemia, so the T cells may come from the graft donor.

V and J are TRBV5-1 and TRBJ1-2; D gene uncertain. Trimming took 4 bases from V and 4 from J, leaving 11 bases between them. This CDR3 contains 13 residues. In germline, CDR1 is SGHRS, CDR2 YFSETQ. This chain's CDR3 is CASSLRVGYGYTF. CDR3 bases: TGCGCCAGCAGCCTAAGGGTAGGCTATGGCTACACCTTC.

The V gene is TRBV29-1, the J gene TRBJ2-1, with D maybe TRBD2 (6 bases). The CDR3 consists of 15 residues. The germline V gene has CDR1 SQVTM and CDR2 ANQGSEA. Trimming stripped 6 bases from V and 0 bases from J, with 15 bases between. This chain's CDR3 is CSVGAGRDSYNEQFF. The CDR3 nucleotides are TGCAGCGTCGGGGCGGGGCGGGACTCCTACAATGAGCAGTTCTTC.

The genes are TRBV25-1 and TRBJ2-1, with TRBD2 matching 9 bases. Unmatched junction bases numbered 8, after V lost 3 bases and J lost 8 bases. Germline V gives CDR1 MGHDK, CDR2 SYGVNS. The CDR3 is 15 residues long. The CDR3 DNA follows: TGTGCCAGCAGTGAGAGAGCGGGAGGTCCGGATGAGCAGTTCTTC. Translation gives CASSERAGGPDEQFF. The whole variable domain, filled in from reference TRBV25-1 and TRBJ2-1, reads EADIYQTPRYLVIGTGKKITLECSQTMGHDKMYWYQQDPGMELHLIHYSYGVNSTEKGDLSSESTVSRIRTEHFPLTLESARPSHTSQYLCASSERAGGPDEQFFGPGTRLTVL.

V and J are TRBV6-2 or TRBV6-3 and TRBJ2-3; the match to TRBD1 covers 9 bases. The CDR3 spans 15 residues. Germline trimming cut 2 bases from V and 3 bases from J; bases unmatched to any gene: 3. Germline-derived CDR1 and CDR2 are MNHEY and SVGEGT. The CDR3 region is CASSYDDRGTDTQYF. The CDR3 DNA is TGTGCCAGCAGTTACGACGACAGGGGGACAGATACGCAGTATTTT.

This clonotype has a count of ten or more. V gene TRBV6-1 combines with J gene TRBJ2-1; 9 positions agree with TRBD2. J was trimmed by 4 bases and V by 6 bases; bases with no gene match: 10. The CDR3 runs to 16 residues. Germline CDR1 reads MNHNS; CDR2 reads SASEGT. CDR3 sequence: CASSNLGTSPYNEQFF. For the CDR3, the DNA is TGTGCCAGCAGCAACCTTGGGACTAGCCCATACAATGAGCAGTTCTTC.